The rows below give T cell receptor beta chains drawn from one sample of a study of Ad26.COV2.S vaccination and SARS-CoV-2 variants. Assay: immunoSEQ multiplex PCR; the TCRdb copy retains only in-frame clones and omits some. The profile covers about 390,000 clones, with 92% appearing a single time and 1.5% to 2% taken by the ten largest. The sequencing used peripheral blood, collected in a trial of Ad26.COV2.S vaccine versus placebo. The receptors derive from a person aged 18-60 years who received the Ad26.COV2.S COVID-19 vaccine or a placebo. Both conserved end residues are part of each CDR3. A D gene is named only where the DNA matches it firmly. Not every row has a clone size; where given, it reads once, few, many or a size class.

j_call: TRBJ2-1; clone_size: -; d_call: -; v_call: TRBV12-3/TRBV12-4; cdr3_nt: TGTGCCAGCAGTCCCACCGGTGAGCAGTTCTTC; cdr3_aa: CASSPTGEQFF
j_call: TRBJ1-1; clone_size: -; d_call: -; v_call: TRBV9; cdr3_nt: TGTGCCAGCAGCGGAAAGACAGGCGACACTGAAGCTTTCTTT; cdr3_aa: CASSGKTGDTEAFF
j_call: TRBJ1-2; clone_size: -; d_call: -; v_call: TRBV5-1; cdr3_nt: TGCGCCAGCAGCTTGGCGGGGAATTATGGCTACACCTTC; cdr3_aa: CASSLAGNYGYTF
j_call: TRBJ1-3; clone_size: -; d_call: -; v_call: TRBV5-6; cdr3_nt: TGTGCCAGCAGCTATCGGGGCTACTCTGGAAACACCATATATTTT; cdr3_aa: CASSYRGYSGNTIYF
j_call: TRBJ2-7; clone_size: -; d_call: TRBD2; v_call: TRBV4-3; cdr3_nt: TGCGCCAGCAGCCAAGATCATGCTAGCGGGGGCTCCTACGAGCAGTACTTC; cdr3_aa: CASSQDHASGGSYEQYF
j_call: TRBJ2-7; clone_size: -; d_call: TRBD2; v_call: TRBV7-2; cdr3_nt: TGTGCCAGCGGGTACGGGGGGAGTACCTACGAGCAGTACTTC; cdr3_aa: CASGYGGSTYEQYF
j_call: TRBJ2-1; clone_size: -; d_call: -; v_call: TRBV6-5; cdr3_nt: TGTGCCAGCAGCCGAAGCGTGGTATCCTACAATGAGCAGTTCTTC; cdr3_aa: CASSRSVVSYNEQFF
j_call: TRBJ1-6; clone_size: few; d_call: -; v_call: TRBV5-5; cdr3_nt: TGTGCCAGCAGCACGGTCGGGACACCGCGGGGTAATTCACCCCTCCACTTT; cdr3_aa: CASSTVGTPRGNSPLHF
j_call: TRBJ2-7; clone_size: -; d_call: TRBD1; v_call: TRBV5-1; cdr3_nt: TGCGCCAGCAGCCGGGGGACAGGGGGGTCCTACGAGCAGTACTTC; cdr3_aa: CASSRGTGGSYEQYF
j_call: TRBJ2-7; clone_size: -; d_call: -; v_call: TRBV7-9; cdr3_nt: TGTGCCAGCTTATCGGGGGACTCCTACGAGCAGTACTTC; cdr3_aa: CASLSGDSYEQYF
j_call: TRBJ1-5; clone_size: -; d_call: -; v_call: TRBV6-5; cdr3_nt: TGTGCCAGCCAAACTAGAATCGGCCAGCCCCAGCATTTT; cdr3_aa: CASQTRIGQPQHF
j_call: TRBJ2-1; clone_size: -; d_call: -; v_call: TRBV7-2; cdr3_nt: TGTGCCAGCAGCCGTCTGGGCAATGAGCAGTTCTTC; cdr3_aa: CASSRLGNEQFF
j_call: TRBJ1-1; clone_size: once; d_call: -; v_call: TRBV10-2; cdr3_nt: TGCGCCAGCAGTTACGACAGGTCGAACACTGAAGCTTTCTTT; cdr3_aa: CASSYDRSNTEAFF
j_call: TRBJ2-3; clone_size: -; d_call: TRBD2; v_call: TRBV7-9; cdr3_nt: TGTGCCAGCAGCCCACCGGGACTAGCGCCCGCAGATACGCAGTATTTT; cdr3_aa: CASSPPGLAPADTQYF
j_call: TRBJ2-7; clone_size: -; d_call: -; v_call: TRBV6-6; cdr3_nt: TGTGCCAGCAGTTACTCGATCAGTGACGCCGGTGGTGAGCAGTACTTC; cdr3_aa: CASSYSISDAGGEQYF
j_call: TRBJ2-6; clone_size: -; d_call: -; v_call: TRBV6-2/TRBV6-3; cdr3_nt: TGTGCCAGCAGTTACTCGAGATCCTCTGGGGCCAACGTCCTGACTTTC; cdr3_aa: CASSYSRSSGANVLTF
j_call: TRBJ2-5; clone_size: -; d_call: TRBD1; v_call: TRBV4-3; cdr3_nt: TGCGCCAGCAGCCCCGGGACAGGGACCTTGGGGACCCAGTACTTC; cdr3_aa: CASSPGTGTLGTQYF
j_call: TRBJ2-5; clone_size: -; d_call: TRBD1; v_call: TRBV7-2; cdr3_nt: TGTGCCAGCAGCACTATGACAGGGGGGCGAGAGACCCAGTACTTC; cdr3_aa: CASSTMTGGRETQYF
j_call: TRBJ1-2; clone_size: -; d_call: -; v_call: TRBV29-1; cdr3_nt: TGCAGCGTTGCTGGACAGCCGACTAACTATGGCTACACCTTC; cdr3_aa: CSVAGQPTNYGYTF
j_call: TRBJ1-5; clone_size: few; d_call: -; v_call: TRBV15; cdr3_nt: TGTGCCACCAGCAGAGCCCCGGGTAGCAATCAGCCCCAGCATTTT; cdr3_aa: CATSRAPGSNQPQHF
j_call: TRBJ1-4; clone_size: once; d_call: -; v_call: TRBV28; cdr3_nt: TGTGCCAGCAGTCCCGGGACAAGGGCTAATGAAAAACTGTTTTTT; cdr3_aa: CASSPGTRANEKLFF
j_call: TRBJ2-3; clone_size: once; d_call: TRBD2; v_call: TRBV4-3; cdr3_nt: TGCGCCAGCAGCCCCCAGGGCCTCGCCGGGGTGGTAGCGGGGGAAGACACAGATACGCAGTATTTT; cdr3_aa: CASSPQGLAGVVAGEDTDTQYF
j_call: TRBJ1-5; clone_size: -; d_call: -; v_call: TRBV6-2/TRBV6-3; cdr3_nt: TGTGCCAGCAGTTATGGACACCCCCATCAGCCCCAGCATTTT; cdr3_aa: CASSYGHPHQPQHF
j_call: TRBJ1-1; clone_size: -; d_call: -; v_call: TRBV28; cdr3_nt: TGTGCCAGCAGTCCCTCTCTGGGGTTGAGTACTGAAGCTTTCTTT; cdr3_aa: CASSPSLGLSTEAFF
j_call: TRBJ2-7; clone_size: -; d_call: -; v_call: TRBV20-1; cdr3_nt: TGCAGCCAGGGCTCCGACTACGAGCAGTACTTC; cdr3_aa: CSQGSDYEQYF
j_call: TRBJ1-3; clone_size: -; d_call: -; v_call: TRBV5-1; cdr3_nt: TGCGCCAGCAGACCAGACCCCGGCCCTGGAAACACCATATATTTT; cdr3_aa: CASRPDPGPGNTIYF
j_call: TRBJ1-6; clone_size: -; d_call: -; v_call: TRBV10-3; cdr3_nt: TGTGCCATCAGTGAAAGTGACACAGCCTATAATTCACCCCTCCACTTT; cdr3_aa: CAISESDTAYNSPLHF
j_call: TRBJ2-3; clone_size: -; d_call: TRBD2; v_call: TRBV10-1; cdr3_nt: TGCGCCAGCAGCGCTGGACTAGCTGCAGATACGCAGTATTTT; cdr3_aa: CASSAGLAADTQYF
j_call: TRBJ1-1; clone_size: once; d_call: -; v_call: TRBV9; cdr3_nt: TGTGCCAGCAGCGCCCGACACCCGAACACTGAAGCTTTCTTT; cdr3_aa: CASSARHPNTEAFF
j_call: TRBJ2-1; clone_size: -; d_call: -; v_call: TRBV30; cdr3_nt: TGTGCCTGGAGTGTACATTCTCTTGAGCAGTTCTTC; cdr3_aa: CAWSVHSLEQFF
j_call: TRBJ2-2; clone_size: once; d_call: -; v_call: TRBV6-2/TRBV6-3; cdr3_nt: TGTGCCAGCAGTTATCAATTTAGGCAGTCAACGAACACCGGGGAGCTGTTTTTT; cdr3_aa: CASSYQFRQSTNTGELFF
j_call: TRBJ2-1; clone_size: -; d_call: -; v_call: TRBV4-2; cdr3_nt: TGTGCCAGCAGCCCATCCTACGTGGGGAGTAAATACAATGAGCAGTTCTTC; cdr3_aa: CASSPSYVGSKYNEQFF
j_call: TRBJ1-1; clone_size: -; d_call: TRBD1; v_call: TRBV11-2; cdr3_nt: TGTGCCAGCAGCTGGGGGACAGCTAACACTGAAGCTTTCTTT; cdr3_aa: CASSWGTANTEAFF
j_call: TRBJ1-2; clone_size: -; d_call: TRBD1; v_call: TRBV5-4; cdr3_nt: TGTGCCAGCAGCCGGGACAGGGGCGAAGGCTACACCTTC; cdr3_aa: CASSRDRGEGYTF
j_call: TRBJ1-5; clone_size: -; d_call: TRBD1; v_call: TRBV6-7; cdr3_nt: TGTGCCAGCAACAATCCCGGGACAGGGAAAAATCAGCCCCAGCATTTT; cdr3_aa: CASNNPGTGKNQPQHF
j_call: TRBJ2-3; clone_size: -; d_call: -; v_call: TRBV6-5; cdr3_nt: TGTGCCAGCAGGGTTGACACTCTCTACACAGATACGCAGTATTTT; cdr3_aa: CASRVDTLYTDTQYF
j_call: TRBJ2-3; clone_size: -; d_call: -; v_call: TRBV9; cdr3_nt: TGTGCCAGCAGCGTAGGTGGGGATACGCAGTATTTT; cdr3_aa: CASSVGGDTQYF
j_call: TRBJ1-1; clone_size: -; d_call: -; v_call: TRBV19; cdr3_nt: TGTGCCAGTAGTACTCTCGGGGACACTGAAGCTTTCTTT; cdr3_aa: CASSTLGDTEAFF
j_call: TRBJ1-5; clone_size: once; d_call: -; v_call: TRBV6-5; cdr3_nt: TGTGCCAGCAGAAACGGATTCGCGGGCAATCAGCCCCAGCATTTT; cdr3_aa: CASRNGFAGNQPQHF
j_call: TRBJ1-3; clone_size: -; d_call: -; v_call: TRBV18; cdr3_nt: TGTGCCAGCTCACCCCCGGGACTCCTTGGAAACACCATATATTTT; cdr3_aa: CASSPPGLLGNTIYF
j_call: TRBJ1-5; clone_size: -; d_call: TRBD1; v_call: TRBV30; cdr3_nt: TGTGCCTGGAGTAGAGGGGGCAAGGGCAATCAGCCCCAGCATTTT; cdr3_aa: CAWSRGGKGNQPQHF
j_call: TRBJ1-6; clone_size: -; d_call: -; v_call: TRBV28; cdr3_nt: TGTGCCAGCATTGGGGGGCTCTCACCCCTCCACTTT; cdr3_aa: CASIGGLSPLHF
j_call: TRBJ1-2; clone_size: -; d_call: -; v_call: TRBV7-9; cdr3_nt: TGTGCCAGCAGCTTAGTGTATAGGACGGCTAACTATGGCTACACCTTC; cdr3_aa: CASSLVYRTANYGYTF
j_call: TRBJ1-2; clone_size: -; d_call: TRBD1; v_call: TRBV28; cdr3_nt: TGTGCCAGCAGTTCGACAGGGGGTGATGGCTACACCTTC; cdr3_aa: CASSSTGGDGYTF
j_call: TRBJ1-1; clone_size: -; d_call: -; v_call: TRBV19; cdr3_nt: TGTGCCAGTAGCCAAAACACTGAAGCTTTCTTT; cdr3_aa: CASSQNTEAFF
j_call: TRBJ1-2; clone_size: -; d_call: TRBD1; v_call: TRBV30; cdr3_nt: TGTGCCTGGACCAGACAGGGTATCGATGGCTACACCTTC; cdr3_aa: CAWTRQGIDGYTF
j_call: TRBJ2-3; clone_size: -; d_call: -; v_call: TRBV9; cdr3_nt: TGTGCCAGCAGCGACCCCCCCAGAGATACGCAGTATTTT; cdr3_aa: CASSDPPRDTQYF
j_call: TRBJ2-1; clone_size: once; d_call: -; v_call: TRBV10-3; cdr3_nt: TGTGCCATCAGTGACGAGGGAGCCGACAATGAGCAGTTCTTC; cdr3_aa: CAISDEGADNEQFF
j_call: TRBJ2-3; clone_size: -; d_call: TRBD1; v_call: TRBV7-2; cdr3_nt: TGTGCCAGCAGCTCACAGGGGGTGAGCACAGATACGCAGTATTTT; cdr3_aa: CASSSQGVSTDTQYF
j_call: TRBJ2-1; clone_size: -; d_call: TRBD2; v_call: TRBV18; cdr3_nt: TGTGCCAGCTCCCTCGCGGGGGTCATTTCGTTTGAGCAGTTCTTC; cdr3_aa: CASSLAGVISFEQFF
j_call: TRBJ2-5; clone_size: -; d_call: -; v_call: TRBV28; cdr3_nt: TGTGCCAGCAGTACACAGGGCTACCAAGAGACCCAGTACTTC; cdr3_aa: CASSTQGYQETQYF
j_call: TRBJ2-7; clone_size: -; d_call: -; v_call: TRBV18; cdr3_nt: TGTGCCAGCTCCCCCGGTGTAAGCTCCTACGAGCAGTACTTC; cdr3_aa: CASSPGVSSYEQYF
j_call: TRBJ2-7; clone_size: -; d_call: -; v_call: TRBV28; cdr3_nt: TGTGCCAGCGGCGGGACAGTTGCCTACGAGCAGTACTTC; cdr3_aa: CASGGTVAYEQYF
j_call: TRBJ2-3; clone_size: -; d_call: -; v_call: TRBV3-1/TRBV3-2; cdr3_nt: TGTGCCAGCAGCCTCCCGGGGCGAGATACGCAGTATTTT; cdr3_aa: CASSLPGRDTQYF
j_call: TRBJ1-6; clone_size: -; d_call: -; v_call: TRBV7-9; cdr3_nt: TGTGCCAGCAGCTTAGAACTCCTGGATTCACCCCTCCACTTT; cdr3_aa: CASSLELLDSPLHF
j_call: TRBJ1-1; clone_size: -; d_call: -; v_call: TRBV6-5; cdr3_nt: TGTGCCAGCATCGAGGGGGGGGCCAGGAACACTGAAGCTTTCTTT; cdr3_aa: CASIEGGARNTEAFF
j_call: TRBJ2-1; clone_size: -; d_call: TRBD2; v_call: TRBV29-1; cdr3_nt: TGCAGCGTCGCTCTAGCGGCGAGCCACAATGAGCAGTTCTTC; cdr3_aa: CSVALAASHNEQFF
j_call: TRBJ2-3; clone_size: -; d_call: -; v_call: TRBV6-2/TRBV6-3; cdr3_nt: TGTGCCAGCAGTTATAAGGTTGTTGGCACAGATACGCAGTATTTT; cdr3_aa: CASSYKVVGTDTQYF
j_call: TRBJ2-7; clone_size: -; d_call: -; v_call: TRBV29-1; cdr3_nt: TGCAGCGTCGAGGACCGCAACTTGGCCTACGAGCAGTACTTC; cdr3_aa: CSVEDRNLAYEQYF
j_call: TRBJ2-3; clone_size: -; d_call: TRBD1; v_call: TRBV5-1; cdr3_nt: TGCGCCAGCAGCTTGGTTGTGACAGGGGGAATAGATACGCAGTATTTT; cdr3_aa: CASSLVVTGGIDTQYF